The 20 T cell receptor beta chains in this list originate from one sample, sequenced in a study of immune evolution from preneoplasia to lung adenocarcinoma (dated by TCRdb to the early 2020s). Library construction relied on the immunoSEQ multiplex PCR assay. Drawn from immuneACCESS, this table holds only the in-frame rearrangements with V and J called that TCRdb kept. Clones are partly lost; checked studies trace under half to an unresolved V gene and leave the rest unexplained. For this sample there are more than 700 clones; around 84% appear just once. Clones ranked in the top ten supply 8.8% of the sample. Sequenced input: FFPE atypical adenomatous hyperplasia tissue from the lung. The cell subset or site label, as the study defines it: atypical adenomatous hyperplasia (AAH), lung preneoplasia. The receptors derive from a person aged 65 to 85 with lung adenocarcinoma.

This clone was seen a handful of times. This chain links TRBV10-3 with TRBJ2-1; possible D gene TRBD2, 7 bases. V lost 11 bases to trimming and J lost 8 bases, with 19 bases between them. This CDR3 comprises 13 residues. Germline CDR1 and CDR2: ENHRY and SYGVKD. CDR3 nucleotide sequence: TGTGCCGTGGGTGGGGGGGGCCTCGATGAGCAGTTCTTC. Protein: CAVGGGGLDEQFF.

The genes are TRBV5-1 and TRBJ2-2; possible D gene TRBD1, 5 bases. In germline, CDR1 is SGHRS, CDR2 YFSETQ. V shed 1 base and J shed 0 bases, with 10 bases lying between them. The CDR3 spans 16 residues. In DNA, the CDR3 is TGCGCCAGCAGCTTGAGGGGCAGAGCGAACACCGGGGAGCTGTTTTTT. This sequence encodes CASSLRGRANTGELFF.

This chain links TRBV7-8 with TRBJ2-7; 10 nucleotides agree with TRBD1. The junction had 2 bases not matched to a gene; V was cut back by 1 base and J by 2 bases. Germline CDR1 is SGHVS and CDR2 is FQNEAQ. The CDR3 is made up of 15 amino acids. The CDR3 here is CASSLGDRGAYEQYF. CDR3 nucleotides: TGTGCCAGCAGCTTAGGGGACAGGGGAGCCTACGAGCAGTACTTC.

The CDR3: CASSETITTRYEQYF. The DNA for the CDR3 is TGTGCCAGTAGTGAAACGATCACCACTAGATACGAGCAGTACTTC. J is TRBJ2-7 and V is TRBV19; perhaps TRBD2 as D (5 bases). CDR1 is LNHDA and CDR2 is SQIVND in the germline V gene (reference sequence). The CDR3 consists of 15 residues. The germline V and J ends were trimmed by 5 bases and 4 bases, with 18 bases remaining between them.

This sequence joins TRBV5-6 and TRBJ2-5; no clear D gene. There are 14 residues in the CDR3. In germline, CDR1 is SGHDT, CDR2 YYEEEE. V lost 0 bases, J lost 5 bases, and 11 bases lay in between. Here the CDR3 DNA reads TGTGCCAGCAGCTTGGAAGTGGCGTACGAGACCCAGTACTTC. Its translation is CASSLEVAYETQYF.

This clone was counted between two and nine times. V usage is TRBV10-1 and J usage is TRBJ2-2, with D hard to call. With 5 bases removed from V and 4 bases from J, the gap between germline ends came to 14 bases. CDR3 length: 15 residues. CDR1 and CDR2 (germline): WNHNN, SYGVQD (reference sequence). Here the CDR3 DNA reads TGCGCCAGCAGTCCGACAAGCGTAGGCACCGGGGAGCTGTTTTTT. It yields the protein CASSPTSVGTGELFF.

The table lists this clone with a count of one. The chain couples TRBV6-1 to TRBJ2-7; unclear D gene. Trimming took off 2 bases at V and 3 bases at J, with 11 bases between the two ends. CDR3 length: 14 amino acids. In germline, CDR1 is MNHNS, CDR2 SASEGT. The CDR3 reads CASSETYKGYEQYF. CDR3 coding DNA: TGTGCCAGCAGTGAAACCTACAAGGGCTACGAGCAGTACTTC.

The rearrangement uses TRBV4-1 and TRBJ2-7; TRBD1 aligns across 10 bases. V lost 7 bases, J lost 1 base, and 4 bases stayed unmatched. CDR1 is MGHRA, CDR2 YSYEKL, per germline. This CDR3 comprises 14 residues. The CDR3 sequence is CASTRDRGSYEQYF. For the CDR3, the DNA is TGCGCCAGCACCCGGGACAGGGGATCCTACGAGCAGTACTTC.

This clone is hyperexpanded by share. This chain links TRBV19 with TRBJ2-3; D perhaps matches TRBD1 (5 bases). The CDR3 spans 13 residues. V was pared by 7 bases and J by 3 bases, with 11 bases between. Germline CDR1 LNHDA, CDR2 SQIVND (reference sequence). In DNA, the CDR3 is TGTGCCAGTAACCAGGGCCGGACAGATACGCAGTATTTT. Amino acid sequence: CASNQGRTDTQYF.

The chain links TRBV21-1 to TRBJ1-1; TRBD1 is taken as the D call from the table, unchecked against the DNA. TRBV21-1 is assigned pseudogene status. The CDR3 runs to 14 residues. The CDR3 coding sequence is TGTGCCAGCAGCAACCCGACAGGGAGGACTGAAGCTTTCTTT. Protein sequence: CASSNPTGRTEAFF.

V usage is TRBV10-2 and J usage is TRBJ2-5, with TRBD2 as a possible D gene (5 bases). Germline loops: CDR1 WSHSY, CDR2 SAAADI. Trimming took off 5 bases at V and 5 bases at J, with 15 bases between the two ends. This CDR3 comprises 14 residues. The CDR3 is CASSLLGSRETQYF. CDR3 DNA: TGCGCCAGCAGTTTACTAGGCTCTAGGGAGACCCAGTACTTC.

This chain joins TRBV9 and TRBJ2-1; no reliable D call. Trimming cost V 0 bases and J 4 bases, with 5 bases left between them. From germline, CDR1 is SGDLS and CDR2 YYNGEE. The CDR3 totals 13 residues. CDR3 amino acids: CASSVEPYNEQFF. CDR3 coding DNA: TGTGCCAGCAGCGTAGAACCATACAATGAGCAGTTCTTC.

The chain has TRBV5-4 and TRBJ2-7; 10 bases map to TRBD1. The CDR3 loop spans 17 amino acids. With 2 bases clipped from V and 6 bases from J, the junction kept 14 bases outside the gene matches. Germline loops: CDR1 SGHNT, CDR2 YYREEE (reference sequence). As DNA, the CDR3 is TGTGCCAGCAGCTTCGAAGTACGGACAGGGGGTAATCCCGAGCAGTACTTC. Protein sequence: CASSFEVRTGGNPEQYF. Variable domain in full (rest from reference TRBV5-4 and TRBJ2-7): ETGVTQSPTHLIKTRGQQVTLRCSSQSGHNTVSWYQQALGQGPQFIFQYYREEENGRGNFPPRFSGLQFPNYSSELNVNALELDDSALYLCASSFEVRTGGNPEQYFGPGTRLTVT.

In nucleotides, the CDR3 is TGTGCCACCAGCAGAGAGGGGAATAAGAACTATGGCTACACCTTC. Residues: CATSREGNKNYGYTF. The chain uses TRBV15 and TRBJ1-2; D gene ambiguous. The V end lost 0 bases, the J end lost 2 bases, and 10 bases lay between the germline ends. This CDR3 is built from 15 residues. Germline V CDR1 and CDR2: LNHNV, YYDKDF (reference sequence).

The V call is TRBV28, the J call TRBJ1-1; D gene uncertain. V lost 6 bases and J lost 1, with 9 bases in between. The CDR3 contains 13 residues. The germline V gene has CDR1 MDHEN and CDR2 SYDVKM. CDR3: CASRDGSNTEAFF. The CDR3 nucleotides are TGTGCCAGCAGGGACGGATCGAACACTGAAGCTTTCTTT.

The chain joins TRBV29-1 to TRBJ1-3; unclear D gene. The CDR3 consists of 16 residues. V was shortened by 4 bases and J by 2 bases, with 18 bases between the two germline ends. Germline CDR1 SQVTM, CDR2 ANQGSEA. Here the CDR3 reads CSVGSGEPFTGNTIYF. The DNA of the CDR3 is TGCAGCGTTGGGTCAGGCGAACCGTTTACTGGAAACACCATATATTTT.

This clone was picked up one time. This sequence joins TRBV6-5 and TRBJ2-2; the match to TRBD2 covers 7 bases. Germline-derived CDR1 and CDR2 are MNHEY and SVGAGI. J was trimmed by 3 bases and V by 2 bases; bases with no gene match: 3. The CDR3 totals 15 residues. This CDR3 reads CASSYKRGYTGELFF. The CDR3 DNA reads as TGTGCCAGCAGTTACAAGCGGGGATACACCGGGGAGCTGTTTTTT.

The chain uses TRBV7-2 and TRBJ1-1; TRBD1 might be the D (6 bases). The CDR3 contains 14 residues. The V gene's germline CDR1 is SGHTA and CDR2 FQGNSA. V was pared by 5 bases and J by 1 base, with 11 bases between. CDR3 bases: TGTGCCAGCAGCAACAGGGTTGGGAACACTGAAGCTTTCTTT. Translation gives CASSNRVGNTEAFF.

The CDR3 spells CASSLDNRGRLQYF. The CDR3 bases are TGTGCCAGCAGCTTAGATAACAGGGGGCGACTCCAGTACTTC. This sequence joins TRBV7-2 and TRBJ2-4; 9 bases match TRBD1. J lost 13 bases, V lost 1 base, and 8 bases had no gene match. CDR1 and CDR2 from the germline V gene are SGHTA and FQGNSA. The CDR3 sequence is 14 residues long.

The V and J genes are TRBV5-1 and TRBJ1-1, with D unresolved. The germline gives CDR1 SGHRS, CDR2 YFSETQ. This CDR3 is built from 15 residues. Trimming removed 0 bases at V and 1 base at J, with 10 bases between. Written as DNA, the CDR3 is TGCGCCAGCAGCTTGGGGGAGTTTGGGAACACTGAAGCTTTCTTT. Amino acids: CASSLGEFGNTEAFF.